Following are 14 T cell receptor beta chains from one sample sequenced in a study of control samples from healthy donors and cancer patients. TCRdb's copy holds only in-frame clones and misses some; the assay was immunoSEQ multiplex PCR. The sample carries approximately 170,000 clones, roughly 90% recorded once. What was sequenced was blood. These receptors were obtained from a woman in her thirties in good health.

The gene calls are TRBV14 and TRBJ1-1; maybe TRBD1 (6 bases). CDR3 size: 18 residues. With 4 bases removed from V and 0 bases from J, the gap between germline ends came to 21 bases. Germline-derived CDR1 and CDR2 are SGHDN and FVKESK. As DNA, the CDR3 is TGTGCCAGCAGCCGAGACAGGAGTGATACTATTTTGAACACTGAAGCTTTCTTT. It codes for CASSRDRSDTILNTEAFF.

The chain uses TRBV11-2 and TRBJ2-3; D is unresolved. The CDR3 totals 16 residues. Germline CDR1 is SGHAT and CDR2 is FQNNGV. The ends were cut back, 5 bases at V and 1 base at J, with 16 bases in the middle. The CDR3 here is CASSLSDFRGTDTQYF. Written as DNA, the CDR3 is TGTGCCAGCAGCCTTTCGGATTTTCGTGGCACAGATACGCAGTATTTT.

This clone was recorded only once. This chain's CDR3 is CASSPPSPTNYGYTF. The CDR3 bases are TGTGCCAGCAGCCCGCCAAGTCCCACTAACTATGGCTACACCTTC. This chain links TRBV28 with TRBJ1-2; D is uncertain. The CDR3 sequence is 15 residues long. V shed 6 bases and J shed 0 bases, with 14 bases lying between them. Germline CDR1 and CDR2: MDHEN and SYDVKM.

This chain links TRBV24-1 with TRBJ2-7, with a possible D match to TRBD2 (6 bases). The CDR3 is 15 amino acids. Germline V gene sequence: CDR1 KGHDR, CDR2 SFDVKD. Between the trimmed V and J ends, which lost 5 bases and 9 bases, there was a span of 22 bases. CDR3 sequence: CATSGSQETGRRQYF. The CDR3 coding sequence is TGTGCCACCAGTGGGTCTCAGGAAACGGGGAGGCGGCAGTACTTC.

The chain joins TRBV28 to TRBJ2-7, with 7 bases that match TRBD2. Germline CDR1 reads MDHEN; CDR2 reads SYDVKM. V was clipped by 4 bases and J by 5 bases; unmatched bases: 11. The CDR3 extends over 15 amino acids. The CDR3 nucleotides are TGTGCCAGCAGTTACCCCGGGAGGCAGCGCAACGAGCAGTACTTC. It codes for CASSYPGRQRNEQYF.

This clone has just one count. CDR3 amino acids: CASSPVADSYNEQFF. The CDR3 DNA sequence: TGTGCCAGTAGTCCGGTAGCGGACTCCTACAATGAGCAGTTCTTC. The chain employs TRBV19 and TRBJ2-1, with D perhaps matching TRBD2 (6 bases). CDR1 and CDR2 from the germline V gene are LNHDA and SQIVND (reference sequence). V gave up 5 bases and J gave up 0 bases, with 11 bases separating them. The CDR3 runs 15 residues.

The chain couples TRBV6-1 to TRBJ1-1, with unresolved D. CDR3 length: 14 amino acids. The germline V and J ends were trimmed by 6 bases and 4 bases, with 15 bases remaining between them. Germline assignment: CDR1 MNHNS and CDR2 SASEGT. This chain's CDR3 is CASSSSVVGTEAFF. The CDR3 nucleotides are TGTGCCAGCAGCTCGTCGGTGGTTGGCACTGAAGCTTTCTTT.

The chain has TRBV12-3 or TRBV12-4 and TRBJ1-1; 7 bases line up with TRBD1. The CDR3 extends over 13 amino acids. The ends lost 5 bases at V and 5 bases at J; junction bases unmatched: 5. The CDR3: CASSRQGATEAFF. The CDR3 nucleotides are TGTGCCAGCAGTCGACAGGGTGCAACTGAAGCTTTCTTT.

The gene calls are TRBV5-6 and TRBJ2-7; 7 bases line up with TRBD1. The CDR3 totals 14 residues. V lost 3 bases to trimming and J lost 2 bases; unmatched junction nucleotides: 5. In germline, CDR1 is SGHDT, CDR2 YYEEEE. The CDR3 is CASSSWTGTYEQYF. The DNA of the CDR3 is TGTGCCAGCAGCTCCTGGACAGGTACCTACGAGCAGTACTTC. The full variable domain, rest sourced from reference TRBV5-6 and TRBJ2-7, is DAGVTQSPTHLIKTRGQQVTLRCSPKSGHDTVSWYQQALGQGPQFIFQYYEEEERQRGNFPDRFSGHQFPNYSSELNVNALLLGDSALYLCASSSWTGTYEQYFGPGTRLTVT.

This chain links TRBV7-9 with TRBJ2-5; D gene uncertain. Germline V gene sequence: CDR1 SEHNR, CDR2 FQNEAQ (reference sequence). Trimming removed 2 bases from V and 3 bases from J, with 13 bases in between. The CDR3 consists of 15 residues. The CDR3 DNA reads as TGTGCCAGCAGCTTATTGTGGGTTAGGGAAGAGACCCAGTACTTC. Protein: CASSLLWVREETQYF.

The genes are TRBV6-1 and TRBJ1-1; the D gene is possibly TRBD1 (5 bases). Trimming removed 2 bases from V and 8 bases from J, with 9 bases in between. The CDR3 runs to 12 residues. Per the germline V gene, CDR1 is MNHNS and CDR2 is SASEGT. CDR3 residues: CASSEFGTEAFF. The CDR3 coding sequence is TGTGCCAGCAGTGAATTTGGGACGGAAGCTTTCTTT.

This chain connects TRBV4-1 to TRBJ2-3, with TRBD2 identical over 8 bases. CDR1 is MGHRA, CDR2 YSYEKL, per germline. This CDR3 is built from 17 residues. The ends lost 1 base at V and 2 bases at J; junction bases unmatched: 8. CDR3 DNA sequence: TGCGCCAGCAGCCAAGTAGGAATTAGCGGGGACACAGATACGCAGTATTTT. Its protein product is CASSQVGISGDTDTQYF.

CDR3 in amino acids: CASSLILGGNEQFF. For the CDR3, the DNA is TGTGCCAGCAGCTTAATTCTAGGGGGTAATGAGCAGTTCTTC. The chain joins TRBV7-2 to TRBJ2-1; D is perhaps TRBD1 (6 bases). Germline CDR1 is SGHTA and CDR2 is FQGNSA. The CDR3 sequence is 14 residues long. Trimming left V 2 bases short and J 7 bases short, with 12 bases between.

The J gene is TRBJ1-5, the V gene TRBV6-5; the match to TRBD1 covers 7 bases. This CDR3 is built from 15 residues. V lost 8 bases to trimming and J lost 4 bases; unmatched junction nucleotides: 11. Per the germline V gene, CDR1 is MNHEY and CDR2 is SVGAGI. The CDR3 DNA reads TGTGCCAGCGGAGCCGGCTCAGGGGGAAATCAGCCCCAGCATTTT. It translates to CASGAGSGGNQPQHF.